The clone carrying this T cell receptor beta chain was seen just once. Its antigen is not known. Only in-frame clones appear in the TCRdb table, and some are missing; sequencing was by immunoSEQ multiplex PCR. The table lists 120,000 or so clones, about 85% of them singletons. This sample is drawn from a study of cytomegalovirus exposure and HLA in healthy donors. Points from the study as a whole: Listed as cytomegalovirus-associated were roughly 180 TCR beta chains. Many donors carried some public TCRs, although rarity characterized most TCR sequences. The classifier, whose performance was assessed in both the original and validation cohorts, reportedly diagnosed cytomegalovirus status with high specificity and sensitivity.

The CDR3 totals 14 residues. V was shortened by 5 bases and J by 4 bases, with 12 bases between the two germline ends. Germline values: CDR1 MNHEY, CDR2 SMNVEV (reference sequence). The sequenced sample consisted of PBMCs. The rearrangement links TRBV27 to TRBJ1-5; TRBD1 is a possible D gene (6 bases). This receptor was obtained from a man younger than 30 in good health and CMV-seropositive. CDR3 DNA sequence: TGTGCCAGCAGTCAAACAGGGATAAATCAGCCCCAGCATTTT. Amino acids: CASSQTGINQPQHF.